This T cell receptor (beta chain) is drawn from a study of cytomegalovirus exposure and HLA in healthy donors. V was clipped by 4 bases and J by 0 bases, with 7 bases between them. The CDR3 consists of 15 residues. Per germline, CDR1 MDHEN and CDR2 SYDVKM. Nominally healthy donors provided the samples, though records likely missed some immune exposures. The PCR used 60 Vbeta and 13 Jbeta primers. Only in-frame clones appear in the TCRdb table, and some are missing; sequencing was by immunoSEQ multiplex PCR. The profile covers 150,000 to 200,000 clones, with approximately 81% appearing a single time and about 0.25% taken by the ten largest. As concerns this clone: Its antigen is unidentified.

Overall study findings and caveats: CMV serostatus was the sole immune exposure information available.

The sample was PBMCs. The genes are TRBV28 and TRBJ1-6; D gene ambiguous. The TCR originated in a boy aged 10-17 years in good health and CMV-seronegative. This CDR3 reads CASSSLRSYNSPLHF. The CDR3 DNA reads as TGTGCCAGCAGTTCGCTGCGCTCCTATAATTCACCCCTCCACTTT.